The 8 T cell receptor beta chains below all came from one sample that was sequenced in a study of human T cells and chemical hapten exposure. TCRdb re-called the RACE reads with MiXCR, one entry per CDR3 protein. The sample yields 95,000 to 150,000 distinct CDR3 sequences, around 11% seen once. Time point given: patch test 3, about 24 weeks after DPC sensitization. The sample's treatment: therapeutic diphenylcyclopropenone sensitization with weekly scalp DPC. Sequenced material: whole blood, taken in connection with sensitization to the hapten diphenylcyclopropenone (DPC). All receptors derive from a woman between 45 and 65 years old with alopecia areata. Some clones in this sample may be carry-over from other donors' samples.

The genes are TRBV20-1 and TRBJ2-1, with D unresolved. Trimming removed 3 bases from V and 6 bases from J, with 6 bases in between. The CDR3 consists of 11 residues. The germline V gene has CDR1 DFQATT and CDR2 SNEGSKA (reference sequence). CDR3 nucleotide sequence: TGCAGTGCTAGCCAACCCAATGAGCAGTTCTTC. The encoded protein is CSASQPNEQFF.

This clonotype was counted a few times. This chain joins TRBV29-1 and TRBJ1-1; no clear D. V was trimmed by 0 bases and J by 0 bases, leaving 5 bases between them. The CDR3 is 13 residues long. Per germline, CDR1 SQVTM and CDR2 ANQGSEA. The DNA of the CDR3 is TGCAGCGTTGAAGAACAGCTGAACACTGAAGCTTTCTTT. It encodes CSVEEQLNTEAFF. The full variable domain, completed using reference TRBV29-1 and TRBJ1-1, is SAVISQKPSRDICQRGTSLTIQCQVDSQVTMMFWYRQQPGQSLTLIATANQGSEATYESGFVIDKFPISRPNLTFSTLTVSNMSPEDSSIYLCSVEEQLNTEAFFGQGTRLTVV.

As for this clonotype: The junction shows a germline mismatch at one end, possibly a read error. The V gene is TRBV10-3, the J gene TRBJ2-3; D might be TRBD1 or TRBD2, each matching 5 bases. Germline V gene sequence: CDR1 ENHRY, CDR2 SYGVKD. CDR3 length: 17 amino acids. The CDR3 region is CAISEYLEGRSTGTQYF. As DNA, the CDR3 is TGTGCCATCAGTGAGTACTTAGAGGGCAGGTCCACAGGTACGCAGTATTTT.

The chain has TRBV13 and TRBJ2-7, with D perhaps given as TRBD1 or TRBD2 (6 bases each). The CDR3 is made up of 12 amino acids. V was clipped by 4 bases and J by 7 bases, with 11 bases between them. CDR1 and CDR2 from the germline V gene are PRHDT and FYEKMQ (reference sequence). CDR3 nucleotide sequence: TGTGCCAGCAGCTCCGGAGGGGGAGAGCAGTACTTC. Protein product: CASSSGGGEQYF.

This chain connects TRBV20-1 to TRBJ1-2; D perhaps matches TRBD1 (5 bases). The V gene lost 5 bases and the J gene lost 0 bases, with 16 bases spanning the gap. This CDR3 has 15 amino acids. Germline V gene sequence: CDR1 DFQATT, CDR2 SNEGSKA (reference sequence). The CDR3 nucleotides read TGCAGTGCTCCGCAAGGACACCCGGCTAACTATGGCTACACCTTC. This translates into CSAPQGHPANYGYTF.

In its sample, this clonotype was seen many times. The rearrangement joins TRBV28 to TRBJ2-4; possible D gene TRBD1, 6 bases. The germline gives CDR1 MDHEN, CDR2 SYDVKM. V gave up 5 bases and J gave up 0 bases, with 11 bases separating them. This CDR3 spans 15 amino acids. The CDR3 nucleotides read TGTGCCAGCAGTCCCCGGACAGTAGCCAAAAACATTCAGTACTTC. It specifies CASSPRTVAKNIQYF.

The chain employs TRBV7-6 and TRBJ2-1, with D perhaps given as TRBD1 or TRBD2 (5 bases each). V was shortened by 1 base and J by 4 bases, with 20 bases between the two germline ends. The germline V gene has CDR1 SGHVS and CDR2 FNYEAQ. The CDR3 covers 18 residues. The CDR3 DNA sequence: TGTGCCAGCAGCTTAGTATCCGGGGCCCTGGCCCTATACAATGAGCAGTTCTTC. Translating it yields CASSLVSGALALYNEQFF.

This clonotype was counted many times. The V gene is TRBV29-1, the J gene TRBJ2-7, with 7 bases that match TRBD2. The CDR3 consists of 13 residues. Germline V gene data show CDR1 as SQVTM and CDR2 as ANQGSEA. Trimming took 7 bases from V and 0 from J; bases not matched to a gene: 6. The CDR3 DNA sequence: TGCAGCGCTAGCGGAGCTGTCTCCTACGAGCAGTACTTC. Translation: CSASGAVSYEQYF.